The subject of this entry is one T cell receptor (beta chain). Trimming took 5 bases from V and 2 from J; bases not matched to a gene: 9. This CDR3 spans 17 amino acids. CDR1 and CDR2 (germline): MNHEY, SMNVEV (reference sequence). This sample was included in a study of blood T cell repertoires in COVID-19. Study-wide context: There were acute and convalescent COVID-19 samples, and they came from the United States, Italy and Spain.

Cohorts were based on clinical histories the participants reported. During the 2 weeks before they entered the study, exposed participants had met someone with a PCR-confirmed or clinician-diagnosed COVID-19 case. TCRdb keeps only in-frame clones here, not all; method: immunoSEQ multiplex PCR. The sample carries about 140,000 clones, approximately 80% recorded once. The receptor was derived from a woman under 30 who had been exposed to COVID-19. V usage is TRBV27 and J usage is TRBJ2-3, with 11 bases matching TRBD2. The sequencing sample was made of PBMCs or T cells enriched from blood (not recorded which). The CDR3 reads CASSAYELAGDTDTQYF. The CDR3 region has the DNA TGTGCCAGCAGTGCCTACGAACTAGCGGGAGACACAGATACGCAGTATTTT.